This entry describes one T cell receptor beta chain. This CDR3 comprises 13 residues. Trimming removed 4 bases at V and 3 bases at J, with 12 bases between. Germline V gene data show CDR1 as SQVTM and CDR2 as ANQGSEA. The treatment was: oral pan-JAK inhibitor, 5-10 mg twice daily. Reverse transcription of extracted RNA yielded cDNA, which provided the sequencing template. Generated by immunoSEQ multiplex PCR, the TCRdb table keeps only in-frame clones and is missing some. The sample carries 170,000 or so clones, 58% recorded once. The sample is drawn from a study of CD8+ T cells in alopecia areata. The chain links TRBV29-1 to TRBJ1-2; D is uncertain. The sequencing here drew on CD8+ T cells sorted from blood, taken at week 24, from a patient treated with tofacitinib. The TCR comes from a human donor with alopecia areata. The CDR3 DNA reads as TGCAGCGTTGCCGGGAATCGTGACTATGGCTACACCTTC. It is translated as CSVAGNRDYGYTF.